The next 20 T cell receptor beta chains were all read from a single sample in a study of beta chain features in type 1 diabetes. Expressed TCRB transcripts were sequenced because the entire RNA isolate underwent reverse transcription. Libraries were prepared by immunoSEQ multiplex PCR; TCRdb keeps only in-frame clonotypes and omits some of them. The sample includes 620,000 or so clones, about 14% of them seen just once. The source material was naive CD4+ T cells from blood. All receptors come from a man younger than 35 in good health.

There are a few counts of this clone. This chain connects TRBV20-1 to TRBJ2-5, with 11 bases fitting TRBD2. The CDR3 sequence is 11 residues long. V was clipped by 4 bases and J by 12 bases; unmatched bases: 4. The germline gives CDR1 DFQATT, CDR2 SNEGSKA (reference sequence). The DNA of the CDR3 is TGCAGTGCTAAACTAGCGGGGGTCAAGTACTTC. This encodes CSAKLAGVKYF.

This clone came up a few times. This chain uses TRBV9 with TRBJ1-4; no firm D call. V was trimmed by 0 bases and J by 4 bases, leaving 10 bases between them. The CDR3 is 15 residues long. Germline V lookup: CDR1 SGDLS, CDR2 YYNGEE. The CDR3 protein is CASSVGPLNNEKLFF. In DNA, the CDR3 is TGTGCCAGCAGCGTAGGACCGTTAAATAATGAAAAACTGTTTTTT.

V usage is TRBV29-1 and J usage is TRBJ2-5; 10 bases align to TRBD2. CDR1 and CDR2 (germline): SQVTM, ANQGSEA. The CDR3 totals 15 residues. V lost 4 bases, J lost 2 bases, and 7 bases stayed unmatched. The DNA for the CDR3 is TGCAGCGTTGTGTTAGCGGGGGGCCTACAAGAGACCCAGTACTTC. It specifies CSVVLAGGLQETQYF.

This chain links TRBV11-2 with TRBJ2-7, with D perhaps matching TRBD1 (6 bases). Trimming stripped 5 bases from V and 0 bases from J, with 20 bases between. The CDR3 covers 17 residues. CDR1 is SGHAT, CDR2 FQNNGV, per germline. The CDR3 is CASSPRPDSVSSYEQYF. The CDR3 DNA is TGTGCCAGCAGCCCCCGCCCGGACAGCGTCAGCTCCTACGAGCAGTACTTC. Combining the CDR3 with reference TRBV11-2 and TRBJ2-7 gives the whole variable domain EAGVAQSPRYKIIEKRQSVAFWCNPISGHATLYWYQQILGQGPKLLIQFQNNGVVDDSQLPKDRFSAERLKGVDSTLKIQPAKLEDSAVYLCASSPRPDSVSSYEQYFGPGTRLTVT.

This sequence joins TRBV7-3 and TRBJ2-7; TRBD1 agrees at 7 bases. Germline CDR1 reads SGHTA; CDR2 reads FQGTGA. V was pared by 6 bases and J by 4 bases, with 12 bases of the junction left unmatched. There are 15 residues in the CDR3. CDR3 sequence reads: CASREQGQVGYEQYF. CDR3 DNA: TGTGCCAGCAGGGAACAGGGGCAGGTCGGGTACGAGCAGTACTTC.

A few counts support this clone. CDR3 in DNA: TGCGCCAGCAGCCAACCCCCAGTGGGAGGCTACACCTTC. It specifies CASSQPPVGGYTF. The V and J genes are TRBV4-1 and TRBJ1-2; no reliable D call. Trimming took off 2 bases at V and 8 bases at J, with 12 bases between the two ends. This CDR3 spans 13 amino acids. Germline V lookup: CDR1 MGHRA, CDR2 YSYEKL.

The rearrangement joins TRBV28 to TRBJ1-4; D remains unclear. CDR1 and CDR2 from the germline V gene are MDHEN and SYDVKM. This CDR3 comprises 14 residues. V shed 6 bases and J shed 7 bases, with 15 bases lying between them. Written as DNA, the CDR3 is TGTGCCAGCAGCCCCCCCACCTTCGCTGAAAAACTGTTTTTT. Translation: CASSPPTFAEKLFF.

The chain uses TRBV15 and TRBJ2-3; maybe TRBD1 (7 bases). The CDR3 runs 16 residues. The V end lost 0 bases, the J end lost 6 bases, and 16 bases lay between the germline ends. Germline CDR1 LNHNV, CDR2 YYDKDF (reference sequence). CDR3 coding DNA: TGTGCCACCAGCAGAGATCTAGCAGGGGGACTTGATACGCAGTATTTT. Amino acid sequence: CATSRDLAGGLDTQYF.

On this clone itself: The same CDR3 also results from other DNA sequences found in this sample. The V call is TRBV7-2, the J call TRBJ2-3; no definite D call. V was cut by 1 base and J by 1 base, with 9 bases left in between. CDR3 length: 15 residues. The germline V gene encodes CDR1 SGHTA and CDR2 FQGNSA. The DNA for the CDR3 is TGTGCCAGCAGCTTAGTAAGGGTCGGCACAGATACGCAGTATTTT. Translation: CASSLVRVGTDTQYF. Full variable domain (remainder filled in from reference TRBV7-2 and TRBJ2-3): GAGVSQSPSNKVTEKGKDVELRCDPISGHTALYWYRQSLGQGLEFLIYFQGNSAPDKSGLPSDRFSAERTGGSVSTLTIQRTQQEDSAVYLCASSLVRVGTDTQYFGPGTRLTVL.

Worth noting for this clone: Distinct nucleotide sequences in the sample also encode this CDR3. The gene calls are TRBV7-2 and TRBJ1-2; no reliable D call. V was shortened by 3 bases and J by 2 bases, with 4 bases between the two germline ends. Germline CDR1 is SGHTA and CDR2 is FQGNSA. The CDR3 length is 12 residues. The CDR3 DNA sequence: TGTGCCAGCAGCTTCGTGAACTATGGCTACACCTTC. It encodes CASSFVNYGYTF.

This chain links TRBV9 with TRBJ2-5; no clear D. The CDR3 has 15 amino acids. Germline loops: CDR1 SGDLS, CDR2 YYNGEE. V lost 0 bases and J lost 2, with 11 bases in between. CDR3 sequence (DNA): TGTGCCAGCAGCGTAGATTTACAACTTCAAGAGACCCAGTACTTC. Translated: CASSVDLQLQETQYF.

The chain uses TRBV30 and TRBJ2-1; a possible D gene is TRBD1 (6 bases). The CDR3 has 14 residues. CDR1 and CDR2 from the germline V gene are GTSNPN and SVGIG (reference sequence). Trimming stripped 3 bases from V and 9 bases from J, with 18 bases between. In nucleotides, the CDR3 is TGTGCCTGGAGCCAGAGGGGGATGTTTAGTGAGCAGTTCTTC. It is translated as CAWSQRGMFSEQFF.

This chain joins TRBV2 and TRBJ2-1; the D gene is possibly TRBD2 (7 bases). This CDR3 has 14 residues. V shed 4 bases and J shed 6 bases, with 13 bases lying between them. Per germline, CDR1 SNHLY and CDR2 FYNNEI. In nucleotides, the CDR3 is TGTGCCAGCAGTGTGGCACGGGGGGCCAATGAGCAGTTCTTC. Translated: CASSVARGANEQFF.

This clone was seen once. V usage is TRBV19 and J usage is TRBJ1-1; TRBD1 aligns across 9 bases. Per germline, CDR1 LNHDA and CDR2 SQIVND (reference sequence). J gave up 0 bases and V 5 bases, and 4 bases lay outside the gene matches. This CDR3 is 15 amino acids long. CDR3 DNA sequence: TGTGCCAGTAGTGAACAGGGGGCCCTGAACACTGAAGCTTTCTTT. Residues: CASSEQGALNTEAFF.

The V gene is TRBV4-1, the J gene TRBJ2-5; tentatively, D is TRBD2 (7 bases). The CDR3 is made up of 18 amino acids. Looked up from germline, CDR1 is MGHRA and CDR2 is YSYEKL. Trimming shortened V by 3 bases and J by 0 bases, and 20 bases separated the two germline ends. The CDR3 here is CASSHSPGGGGYQETQYF. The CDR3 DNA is TGCGCCAGCAGCCACTCTCCGGGAGGAGGGGGGTACCAAGAGACCCAGTACTTC.

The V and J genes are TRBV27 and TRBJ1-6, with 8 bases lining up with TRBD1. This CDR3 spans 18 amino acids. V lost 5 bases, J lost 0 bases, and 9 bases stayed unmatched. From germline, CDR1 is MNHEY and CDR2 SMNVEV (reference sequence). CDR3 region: CASSPRTGPSSYNSPLHF. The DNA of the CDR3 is TGTGCCAGCAGTCCTCGGACAGGGCCTAGCTCCTATAATTCACCCCTCCACTTT.

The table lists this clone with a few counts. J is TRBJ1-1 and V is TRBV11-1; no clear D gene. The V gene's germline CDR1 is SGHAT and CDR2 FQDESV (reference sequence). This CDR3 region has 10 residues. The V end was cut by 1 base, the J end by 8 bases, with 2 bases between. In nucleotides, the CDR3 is TGTGCCAGCAGCTTAGAAGAAGCTTTCTTT. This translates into CASSLEEAFF. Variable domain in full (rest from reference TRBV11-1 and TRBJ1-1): EAEVAQSPRYKITEKSQAVAFWCDPISGHATLYWYRQILGQGPELLVQFQDESVVDDSQLPKDRFSAERLKGVDSTLKIQPAELGDSAMYLCASSLEEAFFGQGTRLTVV.

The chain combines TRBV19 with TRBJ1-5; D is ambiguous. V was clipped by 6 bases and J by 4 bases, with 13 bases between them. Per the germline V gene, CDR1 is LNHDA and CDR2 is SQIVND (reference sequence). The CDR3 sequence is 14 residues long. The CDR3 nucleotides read TGTGCCAGTAGGCTGTTAGGAAAGAATCAGCCCCAGCATTTT. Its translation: CASRLLGKNQPQHF. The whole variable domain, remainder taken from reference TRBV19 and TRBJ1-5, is DGGITQSPKYLFRKEGQNVTLSCEQNLNHDAMYWYRQDPGQGLRLIYYSQIVNDFQKGDIAEGYSVSREKKESFPLTVTSAQKNPTAFYLCASRLLGKNQPQHFGDGTRLSIL.

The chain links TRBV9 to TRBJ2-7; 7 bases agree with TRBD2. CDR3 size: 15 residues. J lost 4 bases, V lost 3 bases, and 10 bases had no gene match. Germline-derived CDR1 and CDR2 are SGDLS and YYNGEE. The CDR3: CASSGGWSGDYEQYF. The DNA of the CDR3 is TGTGCCAGCAGCGGGGGATGGAGCGGGGATTACGAGCAGTACTTC. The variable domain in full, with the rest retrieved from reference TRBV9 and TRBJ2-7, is DSGVTQTPKHLITATGQRVTLRCSPRSGDLSVYWYQQSLDQGLQFLIQYYNGEERAKGNILERFSAQQFPDLHSELNLSSLELGDSALYFCASSGGWSGDYEQYFGPGTRLTVT.

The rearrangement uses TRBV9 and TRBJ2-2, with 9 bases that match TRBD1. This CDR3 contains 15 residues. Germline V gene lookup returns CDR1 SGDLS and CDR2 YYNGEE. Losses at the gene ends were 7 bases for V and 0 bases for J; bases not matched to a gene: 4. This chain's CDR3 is CASRDRATNTGELFF. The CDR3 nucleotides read TGTGCCAGCCGGGACAGGGCCACGAACACCGGGGAGCTGTTTTTT.